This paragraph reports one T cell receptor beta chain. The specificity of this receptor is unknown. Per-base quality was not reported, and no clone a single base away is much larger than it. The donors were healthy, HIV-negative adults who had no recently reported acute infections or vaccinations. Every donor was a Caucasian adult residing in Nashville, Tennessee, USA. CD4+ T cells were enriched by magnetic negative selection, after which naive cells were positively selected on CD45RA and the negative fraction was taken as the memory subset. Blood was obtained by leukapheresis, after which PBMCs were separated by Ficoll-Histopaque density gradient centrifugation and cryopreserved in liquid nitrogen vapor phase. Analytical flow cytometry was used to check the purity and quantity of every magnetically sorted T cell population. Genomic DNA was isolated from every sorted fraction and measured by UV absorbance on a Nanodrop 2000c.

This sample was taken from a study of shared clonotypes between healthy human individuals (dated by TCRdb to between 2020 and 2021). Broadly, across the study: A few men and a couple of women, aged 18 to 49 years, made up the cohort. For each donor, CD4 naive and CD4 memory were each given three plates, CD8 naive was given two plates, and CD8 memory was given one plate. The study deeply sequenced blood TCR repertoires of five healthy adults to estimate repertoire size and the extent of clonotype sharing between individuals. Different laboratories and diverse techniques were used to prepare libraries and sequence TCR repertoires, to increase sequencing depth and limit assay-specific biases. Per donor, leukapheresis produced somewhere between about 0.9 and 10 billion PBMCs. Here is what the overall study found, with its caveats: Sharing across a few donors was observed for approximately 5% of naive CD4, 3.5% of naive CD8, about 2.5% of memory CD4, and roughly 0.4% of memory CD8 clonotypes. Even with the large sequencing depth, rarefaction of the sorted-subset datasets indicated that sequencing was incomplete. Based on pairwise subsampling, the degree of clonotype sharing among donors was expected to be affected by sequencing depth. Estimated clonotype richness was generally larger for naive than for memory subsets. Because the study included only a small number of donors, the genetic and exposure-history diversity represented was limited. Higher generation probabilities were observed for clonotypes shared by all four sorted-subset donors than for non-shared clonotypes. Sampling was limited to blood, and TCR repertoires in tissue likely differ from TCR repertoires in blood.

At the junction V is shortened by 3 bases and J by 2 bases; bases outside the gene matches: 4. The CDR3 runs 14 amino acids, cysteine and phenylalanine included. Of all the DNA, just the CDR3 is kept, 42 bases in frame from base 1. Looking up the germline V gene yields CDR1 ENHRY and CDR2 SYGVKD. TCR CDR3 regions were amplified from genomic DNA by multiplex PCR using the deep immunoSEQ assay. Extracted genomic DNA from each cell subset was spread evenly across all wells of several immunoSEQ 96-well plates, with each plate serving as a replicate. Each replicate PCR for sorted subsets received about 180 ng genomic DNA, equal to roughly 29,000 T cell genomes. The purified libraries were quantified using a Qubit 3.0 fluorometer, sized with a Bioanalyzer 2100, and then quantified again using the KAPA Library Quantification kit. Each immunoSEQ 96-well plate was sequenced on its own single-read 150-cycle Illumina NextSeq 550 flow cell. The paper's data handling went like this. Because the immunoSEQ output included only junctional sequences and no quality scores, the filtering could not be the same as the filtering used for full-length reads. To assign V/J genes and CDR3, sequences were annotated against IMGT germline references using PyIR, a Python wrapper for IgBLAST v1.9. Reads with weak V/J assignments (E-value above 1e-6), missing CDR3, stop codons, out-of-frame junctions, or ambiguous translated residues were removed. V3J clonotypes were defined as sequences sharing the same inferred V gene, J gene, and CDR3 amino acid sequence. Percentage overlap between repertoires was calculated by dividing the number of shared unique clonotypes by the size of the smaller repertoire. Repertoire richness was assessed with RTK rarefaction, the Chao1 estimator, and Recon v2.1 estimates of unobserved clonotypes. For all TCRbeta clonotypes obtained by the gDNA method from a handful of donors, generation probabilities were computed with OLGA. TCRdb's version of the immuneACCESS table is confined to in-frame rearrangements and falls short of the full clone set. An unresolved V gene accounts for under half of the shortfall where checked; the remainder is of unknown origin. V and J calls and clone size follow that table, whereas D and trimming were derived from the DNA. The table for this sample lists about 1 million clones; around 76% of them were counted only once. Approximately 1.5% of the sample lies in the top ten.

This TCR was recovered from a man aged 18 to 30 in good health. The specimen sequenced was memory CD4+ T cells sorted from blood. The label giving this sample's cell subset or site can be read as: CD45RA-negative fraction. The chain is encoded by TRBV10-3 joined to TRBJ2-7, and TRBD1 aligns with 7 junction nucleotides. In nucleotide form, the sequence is TGTGCCATCAGTGACGGTCAGGGGGCCTACGAGCAGTACTTC. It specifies CAISDGQGAYEQYF.